Presented here are 23 T cell receptor beta chains from one specimen sequenced in a study of early T cells in non-severe SARS-CoV-2 infection. TCRdb called the 5' RACE reads again in MiXCR, with one record for every CDR3 protein. The table lists some 49,000 distinct CDR3 sequences, roughly 12% of them singletons. The sample consisted of whole blood. All receptors come from an adult who was a healthcare worker with PCR-confirmed SARS-CoV-2 infection or an uninfected control (not recorded which).

This clonotype was seen at least ten times. This rearrangement joins TRBV11-2 to TRBJ2-5; D perhaps matches TRBD2 (5 bases). The CDR3 is 14 residues long. Looked up from germline, CDR1 is SGHAT and CDR2 is FQNNGV. Trimming left V 5 bases short and J 5 bases short, with 15 bases between. CDR3 loop: CASSQDSIGETQYF. The CDR3 DNA sequence: TGTGCCAGCAGCCAGGACTCAATTGGGGAGACCCAGTACTTC.

The chain employs TRBV7-9 and TRBJ2-1, with D hard to call. The CDR3 extends over 14 amino acids. Trimming cost V 1 base and J 5 bases, with 9 bases left between them. Germline CDR1 is SEHNR and CDR2 is FQNEAQ (reference sequence). Written as DNA, the CDR3 is TGTGCCAGCAGCTTAGTACTCCGTGACAATGAGCAGTTCTTC. Amino acid sequence: CASSLVLRDNEQFF.

CDR3 DNA: TGCGCCAGCAGCCAAGCCGGGGGCGGTTACGAGCAGTACTTC. Translating it yields CASSQAGGGYEQYF. The genes are TRBV4-1 and TRBJ2-7, with D perhaps assigned TRBD1 or TRBD2 (6 bases each). CDR3 size: 14 residues. The V gene's germline CDR1 is MGHRA and CDR2 YSYEKL. The V end lost 1 base, the J end lost 4 bases, and 11 bases lay between the germline ends.

This clonotype showed up many times. The rearrangement joins TRBV19 to TRBJ2-2, with 10 bases matching TRBD1. With 7 bases clipped from V and 0 bases from J, the junction kept 11 bases outside the gene matches. Germline values: CDR1 LNHDA, CDR2 SQIVND (reference sequence). The CDR3 consists of 18 residues. The CDR3 region is CASTIKRGQGSNTGELFF. DNA for the CDR3: TGTGCCAGTACCATAAAAAGGGGACAGGGGTCGAACACCGGGGAGCTGTTTTTT.

This clonotype showed up many times. CDR3 region: CASSARQGRNTEAFF. CDR3 sequence (DNA): TGTGCCAGCAGCGCCCGACAGGGAAGGAACACTGAAGCTTTCTTT. The J gene is TRBJ1-1, the V gene TRBV7-2; TRBD1 agrees at 7 bases. With V trimmed by 5 bases and J by 1 base, 7 bases remained unmatched. The CDR3 totals 15 residues. From germline, CDR1 is SGHTA and CDR2 FQGNSA.

V usage is TRBV2 and J usage is TRBJ1-6; possibly TRBD1 for D (5 bases). V was clipped by 8 bases and J by 10 bases, with 15 bases between them. Germline V gives CDR1 SNHLY, CDR2 FYNNEI. There are 13 residues in the CDR3. CDR3 loop: CASQSGGYSPLHF. DNA of the CDR3: TGTGCCAGCCAGAGCGGGGGGTACTCACCCCTCCACTTT.

In its sample, this clonotype was seen a few times. The chain joins TRBV29-1 to TRBJ2-3; D unclear. The V gene's germline CDR1 is SQVTM and CDR2 ANQGSEA. The CDR3 sequence is 12 residues long. V dropped 4 bases and J dropped 0 bases, with 5 bases sitting between them. The CDR3 here is CSVVVSTDTQYF. Written as DNA, the CDR3 is TGCAGCGTTGTTGTTAGCACAGATACGCAGTATTTT.

This clonotype ranks as medium-sized. V gene TRBV7-2 combines with J gene TRBJ2-3; D remains ambiguous. The V and J ends lost 5 bases and 5 bases respectively, with 8 bases between them. Germline lookup yields CDR1 SGHTA and CDR2 FQGNSA. This CDR3 has 12 residues. DNA of the CDR3: TGTGCCAGCAGCAACGCAGTAGATACGCAGTATTTT. Encoded protein: CASSNAVDTQYF.

The DNA for the CDR3 is TGTGCCAGCACGCAGCGCCATAATTCACCCCTCCACTTT. Translated: CASTQRHNSPLHF. The rearrangement links TRBV28 to TRBJ1-6; no clear D gene. Trimming pared 7 bases from V and 5 bases from J, leaving 9 bases between. This CDR3 spans 13 amino acids. Germline lookup yields CDR1 MDHEN and CDR2 SYDVKM.

The rearrangement links TRBV14 to TRBJ1-3; D not resolved. Trimming took off 4 bases at V and 4 bases at J, with 11 bases between the two ends. The length of the CDR3 is 14 residues. From germline, CDR1 is SGHDN and CDR2 FVKESK. The CDR3 nucleotides read TGTGCCAGCAGCCGCGACATTGGGGGAAACACCATATATTTT. This gives the protein CASSRDIGGNTIYF.

This clonotype has just a few counts. The rearrangement joins TRBV7-8 to TRBJ2-3; D is ambiguous. The CDR3 loop spans 15 amino acids. The ends were cut back, 0 bases at V and 5 bases at J, with 12 bases in the middle. The germline V gene encodes CDR1 SGHVS and CDR2 FQNEAQ. CDR3 region: CASSLALLNGDTQYF. DNA of the CDR3: TGTGCCAGCAGCTTAGCGTTGTTAAATGGAGATACGCAGTATTTT.

The chain is built from TRBV2 and TRBJ2-7; no clear D. V lost 4 bases, J lost 3 bases, and 7 bases lay in between. CDR3 size: 12 residues. Germline-derived CDR1 and CDR2 are SNHLY and FYNNEI. The CDR3 protein is CASSVDLYEQYF. In nucleotides, the CDR3 is TGTGCCAGCAGTGTGGACCTCTACGAGCAGTACTTC.

Only a few counts were recorded for this clonotype. V is TRBV5-1 and J is TRBJ2-5; the match to TRBD1 covers 8 bases. The junction had 8 bases not matched to a gene; V was cut back by 4 bases and J by 3 bases. This CDR3 has 15 amino acids. CDR1 and CDR2 (germline): SGHRS, YFSETQ. CDR3 DNA sequence: TGCGCCAGCAGCCACTACAGGGGGTTTAAAGAGACCCAGTACTTC. This gives the protein CASSHYRGFKETQYF.

This clonotype was counted many times. The V call is TRBV24-1, the J call TRBJ2-1; D possibly corresponds to TRBD1 (6 bases). Germline-derived CDR1 and CDR2 are KGHDR and SFDVKD. The CDR3 covers 13 residues. V lost 5 bases, J lost 5 bases, and 9 bases lay in between. The CDR3 is CATSGGDNNEQFF. CDR3 DNA sequence: TGTGCCACCAGTGGAGGGGACAACAATGAGCAGTTCTTC.

This clonotype has a count of ten or more. The chain couples TRBV10-2 to TRBJ1-6, with D possibly TRBD1 on 6 matching bases. Trimming pared 6 bases from V and 9 bases from J, leaving 21 bases between. Germline V gene lookup returns CDR1 WSHSY and CDR2 SAAADI. CDR3 size: 16 residues. CDR3 amino acids: CASSLNPGTPPSPLHF. CDR3 in DNA: TGCGCCAGCAGCCTAAATCCCGGGACACCTCCTTCACCCCTCCACTTT.

In this sample, this clonotype turned up many times. The V call is TRBV4-2, the J call TRBJ2-7; TRBD2 might be the D (6 bases). Germline V gene lookup returns CDR1 LGHNA and CDR2 YNFKEQ. CDR3 size: 15 residues. V lost 3 bases to trimming and J lost 2 bases, with 14 bases between them. CDR3 nucleotide sequence: TGTGCCAGCAGCCAGACGGGACTGCGAACCTACGAGCAGTACTTC. Translated, it gives CASSQTGLRTYEQYF.

The chain carries TRBV3-1 and TRBJ2-4, with no clear D. The length of the CDR3 is 16 residues. Germline CDR1 is LGHDT and CDR2 is YNNKEL (reference sequence). With 1 base removed from V and 2 bases from J, the gap between germline ends came to 12 bases. The CDR3 loop is CASSQAMGRSKNIQYF. CDR3 DNA: TGTGCCAGCAGCCAAGCAATGGGCAGGTCCAAAAACATTCAGTACTTC.

The chain carries TRBV6-1 and TRBJ2-1; TRBD2 matches 14 bases. CDR3 length: 16 residues. V was pared by 6 bases and J by 8 bases, with 9 bases of the junction left unmatched. Germline V gene lookup returns CDR1 MNHNS and CDR2 SASEGT. CDR3 sequence reads: CASRMTSGRAGDEQFF. CDR3 nucleotide sequence: TGTGCCAGCAGGATGACTAGCGGGAGGGCCGGTGATGAGCAGTTCTTC.

This clonotype was detected only a few times. CDR3 DNA: TGCAGCGGTGGGACTAGCGGAGTAGATACGCAGTATTTT. It codes for CSGGTSGVDTQYF. This sequence joins TRBV29-1 and TRBJ2-3; 11 nucleotides agree with TRBD2. J lost 5 bases, V lost 7 bases, and 5 bases had no gene match. This CDR3 spans 13 amino acids. CDR1 and CDR2 (germline): SQVTM, ANQGSEA.

This clonotype has more than one count but fewer than ten. The V and J genes are TRBV2 and TRBJ1-6; TRBD1 agrees at 10 bases. In germline, CDR1 is SNHLY, CDR2 FYNNEI. Trimming at V came to 10 bases and at J to 10 bases, leaving 13 bases not matched to a gene. The CDR3 totals 15 residues. This chain's CDR3 is CATSSMGQGSSPLHF. The CDR3 DNA reads as TGTGCCACGTCGTCGATGGGACAGGGGAGCTCACCCCTCCACTTT.

The chain recombines TRBV6-2 or TRBV6-3 with TRBJ2-5; weak D call: TRBD2 (6 bases). The CDR3 contains 13 residues. Trimming left V 6 bases short and J 5 bases short, with 13 bases between. Germline assignment: CDR1 MNHEY and CDR2 SVGEGT. The CDR3 nucleotides read TGTGCCAGCAGCCGGGCGGGAAGCGAGACCCAGTACTTC. Its protein is CASSRAGSETQYF.

J is TRBJ2-7 and V is TRBV7-6; 13 nucleotides align to TRBD2. This CDR3 has 16 amino acids. J was trimmed by 3 bases and V by 4 bases; bases with no gene match: 6. Germline-derived CDR1 and CDR2 are SGHVS and FNYEAQ. This CDR3 is CASSSLGLAGDYEQYF. CDR3 sequence (DNA): TGTGCCAGCAGCTCCCTCGGACTAGCGGGAGACTACGAGCAGTACTTC.

This clonotype has only a few counts. J is TRBJ2-2 and V is TRBV7-8, with a weak D call TRBD1 (6 bases). Trimming shortened V by 4 bases and J by 1 base, and 16 bases separated the two germline ends. The germline V gene encodes CDR1 SGHVS and CDR2 FQNEAQ. This CDR3 has 17 residues. The CDR3 spells CASSSLPVGQNTGELFF. The DNA of the CDR3 is TGTGCCAGCAGCTCTCTTCCGGTGGGACAGAACACCGGGGAGCTGTTTTTT.